The entry below describes one TCR beta chain. In its sample, this clone was seen once. Its recognized antigen is unknown. No base quality information exists; no much larger clone differs at one position. In total, 630 or so healthy bone marrow donors made up the cohort. At the time of sampling, every cohort member was nominally healthy, though immune exposures that went unrecorded were likely present. The donor tested CMV seropositive and was one of the 289 seropositive cohort members. Each donor provided a peripheral blood sample, and peripheral blood mononuclear cells were used for TCR beta sequencing. Genomic DNA extraction from the blood cell samples was performed with the Qiagen DNeasy Blood Extraction Kit. The library was produced with the immunoSEQ multiplex PCR assay. For the multiplex PCR, a mixture combining 60 forward primers for TCR Vbeta segments and 13 reverse primers for TCR Jbeta segments was used. A multiplex PCR assay on genomic DNA amplified the CDR3 region of rearranged TCR beta genes. Amplified TCR beta libraries were sequenced as 87-base-pair reads on the Illumina HiSeq System. As for the original processing: A later analysis counted around 72 million unique TCR beta chains across the 550 to 700 repertoires, and some 12 million of these chains were shared by at least two donors. To remove PCR and sequencing errors, raw reads were error-corrected and collapsed into unique sequences using a nearest-neighbor algorithm that merged closely related sequences. V, D and J gene segments were assigned by aligning CDR3 sequences to IMGT reference sequences. For a sequence to be retained, at least a six-nucleotide match to both a V gene segment and a J gene segment was required. Rearrangements were classified as productive when the CDR3 lacked stop codons and remained in frame with V and J, and all other rearrangements were classified as non-productive. CDR3 was defined according to IMGT convention as the region running from the second conserved V-encoded cysteine to the conserved J-encoded phenylalanine. Sequences without an unambiguous match to a single V gene segment were excluded from the earlier analysis of several hundred of the donors. An earlier analysis of about 590 of the donors classified V segments as functional when productive rearrangements were above 56.7% and as segregating when the standard deviation between donors was above 5%. A statistical classification framework was built to diagnose cytomegalovirus status from the catalog of TCR beta chain sequences. A later analysis assigned V and J genes by comparing TCR nucleotide sequences with IMGT/GENE-DB human TR gene sequences. Using the TCRdist pipeline, a later analysis assigned CDR3 sequences along with most-parsimonious VDJ recombination scenarios. In a later analysis, each TCR beta chain was defined by its CDR3 amino acid sequence together with its V-gene family, and reads lacking a unique V-gene family were excluded. A later analysis removed over 500 highly shared, low-generation-probability nucleotide sequences to deal with suspected cross-contamination and a sequencing artifact. In a later analysis, a clonal expansion index for each public chain was calculated from normalized within-repertoire ranks of inferred template counts. A later analysis computed generation probabilities with a VDJ recombination model fitted to out-of-frame rearrangements, and checked the results against IGoR. A later analysis scored TCR-TCR, TCR-HLA and TCR-CMV co-occurrence with hypergeometric tests, applying a repertoire-size bias correction to TCR pairs. A later analysis estimated false discovery rates by permuting HLA or CMV assignments 20 times. In a later analysis, co-occurring TCRs were grouped with DBSCAN, and TCRdist sequence similarity was added when clustering was performed within HLA-allele-positive subsets. Repertoires with fewer than 30,000 or more than 120,000 public chains, plus five repertoires with anomalous nucleotide sharing, were excluded from co-occurrence clustering. TCRdb carries this immuneACCESS record with in-frame sequences only. Its versions omit some clonotypes, under half of them owing to an unresolved V gene in the studies checked, with the rest unexplained. V and J calls and clone size are those listed in that table; D and trimming were worked out from the DNA. The sample table contains about 240,000 clones; only one count was recorded for about 81% of them. The ten most abundant clones make up around 8.3% of the sample.

The CDR3 starts with the cysteine, ends with the phenylalanine, and has 15 residues. CDR3 DNA only is kept here, 45 bases in frame from base 1. Clipping removes 0 bases from V and 3 bases from J, with 2 as the unmatched junction base count. Via the germline V gene, CDR1 is MNHEY and CDR2 SVGAGI. The sample belongs to a study of cytomegalovirus exposure and HLA in healthy donors (dated 2017 in TCRdb). A note on the overall study: An earlier analysis of approximately 640 of the donors reported 250 to 300 Gb of sequence data and some 120 million unique TCR beta sequences from about 179 million T cells. An early release covering roughly 640 HLA-typed donors comprised about 320 gigabases of sequencing data and 85 million or so unique TCR sequences. The genetic ancestry cluster associated with self-reported Caucasian donors included over 80% of the roughly 410 genotyped donors. The study was designed to test whether signatures of past pathogen exposure could be identified by cataloging public T cell receptors. Using immunosequencing, the study profiled T cell repertoires from 640 or so subjects and related those repertoires to cytomegalovirus serostatus. A separate validation cohort of approximately 130 different subjects was used in addition to the roughly 640-subject first cohort. The study combined high-throughput TCR immunosequencing, statistical association of individual TCRs with disease status, and machine learning to predict cytomegalovirus infection status. A later analysis re-analyzed previously published TCR beta repertoires from approximately 700 donors and added high-resolution HLA genotyping to study TCR occurrence patterns. In the later analysis, no new phenotypic data were used to find candidate immune exposures; instead, reliance was placed on TCR beta sequences and their occurrence across donors. An earlier analysis of approximately 630 of the donors applied high-throughput TCR beta sequencing to assess whether each TCR beta V gene segment acted as functional or pseudogenic. Donor age, sex, ethnicity and CMV serostatus were compiled together with the repertoire data. Genome-wide SNP genotypes for about three fifths of the 666 donors were used in a later genetic analysis, which treated that subset as a discovery cohort. Every discovery cohort repertoire had been produced on one sequencing platform. HLA typing included class I and class II loci at four-digit resolution. The number of typed donors differed by locus: about 629-640 for A, B, C, DRB1 and DQB1; some 500 for DQA1; some 590 for DPA1; and some 470 for DPB1. A few DR-DQ haplotypes were treated as single units for association and clustering because of strong linkage in the cohort. Across some 400 genotyped donors of the cohort, an average of approximately 220,000 unique TCR beta nucleotide sequences per donor were sequenced, and roughly a sixth of those sequences were non-productive.

The paper as a whole reports these results and caveats: The cohort was sequenced for TCR beta chains only, and without alpha or paired-chain data the features that could be detected were limited. Because some donors lacked HLA typing at each locus, the association tests relied only on the typed subset. In both the original and validation cohorts, the classifier was reported to diagnose cytomegalovirus status with high specificity and sensitivity. Presence/absence analyses assumed roughly uniform sequencing depth across donors, an assumption that may not hold. Some IMGT-functional V segments, including TRBV6-2 and TRBV6-3, could not be distinguished by the 87-base-pair reads and were therefore excluded. Seventeen rarely observed V segments, including chromosome 9 orphons, were excluded from the earlier analysis of about 500 of the donors because counts were too low. When HLA alleles, especially DR and DQ, strongly co-occurred, attributing TCR associations to individual alleles was difficult. Linkage disequilibrium might explain the correlated functional status among segregating V segments, but an unknown experimental factor could not be ruled out. The study gave a list of around 170 TCR beta chains associated with cytomegalovirus. According to a later genetic analysis, donors in an Asian-associated ancestry cluster had fewer N-insertions in productive TCRs than the roughly 670-donor mean. Most CMV-associated TCR beta chains appeared to be HLA-restricted in a later analysis, and the HLA associations seemed to be driven largely by CMV exposure. While some public TCRs were present in many individuals, most TCR sequences turned up only very rarely across donors. A cluster of highly shared sequence variants was judged likely to be a technical artifact of the sequencing pipeline. Broadly in line with IMGT annotations, most TCR beta V segments showed up in productive rearrangements about 90% or about 30% of the time in an earlier analysis of under 700 of the donors. In a later analysis, HLA-associated TCR beta chains were found to be more clonally expanded and to have lower generation probabilities than equally common non-associated chains. Immune exposure information for the cohort was limited to CMV serostatus. In vitro tests confirmed that three of the cytomegalovirus-associated TCR beta chains recognize cytomegalovirus antigens. An association between a missense DCLRE1C variant and V-gene and J-gene trimming of TCR beta chains was found in a later genetic analysis and replicated in an independent cohort. In a later analysis, TCR association rates were found to vary across HLA loci, with the most associated TCRs seen for DRB1 alleles and the fewest for HLA-C alleles. A further reported finding was that TCR beta sequences accurately predicted the HLA-A and HLA-B alleles for most subjects in the first cohort. The authors suggested that the approach could potentially be generalized to other disease states and immunological phenotypes. According to a later analysis, parvovirus B19, influenza, CMV and Epstein-Barr virus appeared linked to several top co-occurrence clusters. At a false discovery rate of 0.05, a later analysis linked 15,000 to 20,000 TCR beta sequences to specific HLA alleles.

The receptor was derived from a woman aged 55-75 years in good health and CMV-seropositive. Recombination joined TRBV6-5 with TRBJ2-7; 10 of the junction bases match TRBD2. Specimen: PBMCs. The CDR3 protein sequence reads: CASSYSPSGSYEQYF. In nucleotide form, the sequence is TGTGCCAGCAGTTACTCGCCTAGCGGGAGCTACGAGCAGTACTTC.